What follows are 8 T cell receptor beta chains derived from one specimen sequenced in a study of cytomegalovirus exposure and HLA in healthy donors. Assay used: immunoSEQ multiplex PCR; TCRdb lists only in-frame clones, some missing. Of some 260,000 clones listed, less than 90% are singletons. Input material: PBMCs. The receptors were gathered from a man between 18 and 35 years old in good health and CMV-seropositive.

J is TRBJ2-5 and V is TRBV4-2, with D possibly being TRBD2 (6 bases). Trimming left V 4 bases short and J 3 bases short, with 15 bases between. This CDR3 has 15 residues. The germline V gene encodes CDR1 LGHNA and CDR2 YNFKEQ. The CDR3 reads CASSRGVADKETQYF. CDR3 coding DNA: TGTGCCAGCAGCCGGGGGGTAGCGGACAAAGAGACCCAGTACTTC.

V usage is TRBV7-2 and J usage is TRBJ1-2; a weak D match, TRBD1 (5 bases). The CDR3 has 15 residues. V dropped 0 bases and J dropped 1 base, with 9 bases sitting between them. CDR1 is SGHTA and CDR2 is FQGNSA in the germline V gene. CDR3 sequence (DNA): TGTGCCAGCAGCTTAGCCACCGGGGGTAACTATGGCTACACCTTC. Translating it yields CASSLATGGNYGYTF.

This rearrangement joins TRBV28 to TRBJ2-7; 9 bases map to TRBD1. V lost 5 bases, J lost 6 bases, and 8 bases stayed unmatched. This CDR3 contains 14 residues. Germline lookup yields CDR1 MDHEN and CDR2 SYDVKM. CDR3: CASSRGDRGIEQYF. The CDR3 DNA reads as TGTGCCAGCAGTAGGGGCGACAGGGGGATCGAGCAGTACTTC.

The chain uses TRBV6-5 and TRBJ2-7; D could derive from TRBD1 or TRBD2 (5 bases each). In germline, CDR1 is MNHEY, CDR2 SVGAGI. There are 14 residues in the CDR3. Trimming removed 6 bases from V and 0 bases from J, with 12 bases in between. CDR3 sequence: CASRETGRSYEQYF. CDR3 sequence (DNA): TGTGCCAGCAGAGAAACGGGACGCTCCTACGAGCAGTACTTC.

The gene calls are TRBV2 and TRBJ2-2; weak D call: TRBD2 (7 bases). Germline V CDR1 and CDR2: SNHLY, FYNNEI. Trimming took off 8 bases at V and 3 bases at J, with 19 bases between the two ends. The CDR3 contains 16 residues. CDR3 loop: CASRGGAAGYTGELFF. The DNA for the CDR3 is TGTGCCAGCCGTGGGGGGGCCGCGGGATACACCGGGGAGCTGTTTTTT. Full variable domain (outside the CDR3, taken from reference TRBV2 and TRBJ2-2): EPEVTQTPSHQVTQMGQEVILRCVPISNHLYFYWYRQILGQKVEFLVSFYNNEISEKSEIFDDQFSVERPDGSNFTLKIRSTKLEDSAMYFCASRGGAAGYTGELFFGEGSRLTVL.

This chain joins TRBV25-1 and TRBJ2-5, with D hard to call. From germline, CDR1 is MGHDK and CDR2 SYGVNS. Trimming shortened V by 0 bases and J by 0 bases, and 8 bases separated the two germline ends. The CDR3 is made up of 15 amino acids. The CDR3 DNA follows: TGTGCCAGCAGTGAATATATCTCGTACCAAGAGACCCAGTACTTC. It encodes CASSEYISYQETQYF. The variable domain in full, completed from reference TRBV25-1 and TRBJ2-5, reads EADIYQTPRYLVIGTGKKITLECSQTMGHDKMYWYQQDPGMELHLIHYSYGVNSTEKGDLSSESTVSRIRTEHFPLTLESARPSHTSQYLCASSEYISYQETQYFGPGTRLLVL.

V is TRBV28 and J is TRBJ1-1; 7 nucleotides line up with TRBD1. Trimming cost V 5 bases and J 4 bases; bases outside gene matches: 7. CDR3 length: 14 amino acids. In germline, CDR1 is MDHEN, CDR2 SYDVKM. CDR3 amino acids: CASSPGQAFTEAFF. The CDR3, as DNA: TGTGCCAGCAGTCCCGGACAGGCTTTCACTGAAGCTTTCTTT.

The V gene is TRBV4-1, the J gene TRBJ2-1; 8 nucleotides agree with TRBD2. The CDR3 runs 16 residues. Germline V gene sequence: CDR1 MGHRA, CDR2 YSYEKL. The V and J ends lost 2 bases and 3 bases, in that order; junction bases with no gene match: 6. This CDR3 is CASSQRIAGSYNEQFF. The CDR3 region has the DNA TGCGCCAGCAGCCAAAGAATAGCGGGAAGCTACAATGAGCAGTTCTTC.